Each of the 31 T cell receptor beta chains below was sequenced from the same sample in a study of shared T cell receptors in the human thymus. Sequenced by immunoSEQ multiplex PCR; TCRdb stores in-frame clones only, minus some. This table has some 760,000 clones, 80% to 90% appearing once. These same data were also listed under a study on human thymus T cells.

Sequenced material: thymocytes. The receptors were sampled from a girl in the first two years of life with a congenital heart defect.

The genes are TRBV30 and TRBJ2-7; 8 bases agree with TRBD1. Germline CDR1 GTSNPN, CDR2 SVGIG (reference sequence). The CDR3 runs 13 residues. The junction had 3 bases not matched to a gene; V was cut back by 0 bases and J by 5 bases. The CDR3 nucleotides read TGTGCCTGGAGTGTCGGGACAGGTAACGAGCAGTACTTC. It is translated as CAWSVGTGNEQYF.

The rearrangement uses TRBV2 and TRBJ2-2, with a weak D call TRBD2 (6 bases). There are 17 residues in the CDR3. V was clipped by 2 bases and J by 1 base, with 14 bases between them. Per germline, CDR1 SNHLY and CDR2 FYNNEI. CDR3 sequence (DNA): TGTGCCAGCAGTGAACCGGGAGCGGGCCTGAACACCGGGGAGCTGTTTTTT. It encodes CASSEPGAGLNTGELFF. The full variable domain, with the rest looked up from reference TRBV2 and TRBJ2-2, is EPEVTQTPSHQVTQMGQEVILRCVPISNHLYFYWYRQILGQKVEFLVSFYNNEISEKSEIFDDQFSVERPDGSNFTLKIRSTKLEDSAMYFCASSEPGAGLNTGELFFGEGSRLTVL.

The chain recombines TRBV15 with TRBJ1-2, with D tentatively TRBD1 (6 bases). The germline gives CDR1 LNHNV, CDR2 YYDKDF (reference sequence). This CDR3 is 15 amino acids long. V lost 4 bases and J 3 bases, leaving 15 bases between the germline ends. CDR3 sequence: CATSKGQPGDYGYTF. DNA for the CDR3: TGTGCCACCAGCAAAGGACAGCCCGGGGACTATGGCTACACCTTC. Combining the CDR3 with reference TRBV15 and TRBJ1-2 gives the whole variable domain DAMVIQNPRYQVTQFGKPVTLSCSQTLNHNVMYWYQQKSSQAPKLLFHYYDKDFNNEADTPDNFQSRRPNTSFCFLDIRSPGLGDTAMYLCATSKGQPGDYGYTFGSGTRLTVV.

The V gene is TRBV7-9, the J gene TRBJ2-5, with TRBD2 matching over 11 bases. The CDR3 loop spans 15 amino acids. Germline V CDR1 and CDR2: SEHNR, FQNEAQ (reference sequence). The V segment lost 5 bases and the J segment 1 base; nucleotides outside the gene matches: 3. The CDR3 spells CASSQLAGGQETQYF. The CDR3 DNA reads TGTGCCAGCAGCCAGCTAGCGGGGGGCCAAGAGACCCAGTACTTC.

The rearrangement uses TRBV19 and TRBJ1-4, with D unclear. Germline assignment: CDR1 LNHDA and CDR2 SQIVND (reference sequence). CDR3 size: 16 residues. Trimming removed 4 bases from V and 0 bases from J, with 12 bases in between. The DNA for the CDR3 is TGTGCCAGTAGTACGCTACAGCTTGCAACTAATGAAAAACTGTTTTTT. It codes for CASSTLQLATNEKLFF.

This chain uses TRBV10-3 with TRBJ1-1; 10 bases map to TRBD1. Germline CDR1 is ENHRY and CDR2 is SYGVKD. V gave up 9 bases and J gave up 1 base; unmatched junction bases: 2. The CDR3 runs 13 residues. In nucleotides, the CDR3 is TGTGCCATTGGGGACAGGGGGAACACTGAAGCTTTCTTT. It encodes CAIGDRGNTEAFF.

The chain joins TRBV15 to TRBJ2-1; TRBD1 aligns across 9 bases. In germline, CDR1 is LNHNV, CDR2 YYDKDF (reference sequence). This CDR3 region has 19 residues. Losses at the gene ends were 1 base for V and 6 bases for J; bases not matched to a gene: 16. CDR3 amino acids: CATSRVRTGASRGRNEQFF. The CDR3 bases are TGTGCCACCAGCAGAGTCAGGACAGGGGCCTCCCGGGGTCGCAATGAGCAGTTCTTC.

The count of this clone is one. This chain joins TRBV6-5 and TRBJ1-1; D not resolved. Germline V gives CDR1 MNHEY, CDR2 SVGAGI. This CDR3 is built from 14 residues. Trimming shortened V by 6 bases and J by 1 base, and 12 bases separated the two germline ends. The CDR3, as DNA: TGTGCCAGCAGGATCTCCTCCGGGAACACTGAAGCTTTCTTT. Translated: CASRISSGNTEAFF.

The V call is TRBV7-8, the J call TRBJ1-5; 7 positions agree with TRBD1. The germline gives CDR1 SGHVS, CDR2 FQNEAQ. CDR3 length: 16 residues. V lost 5 bases to trimming and J lost 0 bases; unmatched junction nucleotides: 7. This CDR3 is CASSGTGQHSNQPQHF. DNA of the CDR3: TGTGCCAGCAGCGGTACGGGACAGCATAGCAATCAGCCCCAGCATTTT.

The chain employs TRBV5-4 and TRBJ2-2, with 7 bases identical to TRBD1. Trimming at V came to 0 bases and at J to 3 bases, leaving 14 bases not matched to a gene. This CDR3 is built from 19 residues. Germline-derived CDR1 and CDR2 are SGHNT and YYREEE (reference sequence). The CDR3: CASSLEGLRTGIDTGELFF. The CDR3 bases are TGTGCCAGCAGCTTGGAAGGGTTGAGGACAGGTATAGACACCGGGGAGCTGTTTTTT.

V usage is TRBV9 and J usage is TRBJ2-5; 7 bases match TRBD2. Losses at the gene ends were 5 bases for V and 5 bases for J; bases not matched to a gene: 18. Per germline, CDR1 SGDLS and CDR2 YYNGEE. The CDR3 runs 17 residues. This chain's CDR3 is CASSPPGGSPFRETQYF. The CDR3 bases are TGTGCCAGCAGTCCTCCGGGGGGATCACCCTTTCGGGAGACCCAGTACTTC. The whole variable domain, filled in from reference TRBV9 and TRBJ2-5, reads DSGVTQTPKHLITATGQRVTLRCSPRSGDLSVYWYQQSLDQGLQFLIQYYNGEERAKGNILERFSAQQFPDLHSELNLSSLELGDSALYFCASSPPGGSPFRETQYFGPGTRLLVL.

This clone showed up just once. Other DNA sequences from this sample encode an identical CDR3 as well. V gene TRBV20-1 combines with J gene TRBJ1-2; D gene uncertain. CDR3 size: 11 residues. The germline V gene has CDR1 DFQATT and CDR2 SNEGSKA (reference sequence). Trimming shortened V by 5 bases and J by 4 bases, and 8 bases separated the two germline ends. CDR3 region: CSAPGSYGYTF. DNA of the CDR3: TGCAGTGCTCCGGGGAGCTATGGCTACACCTTC.

This chain connects TRBV27 to TRBJ2-3; 9 nucleotides line up with TRBD1. V gave up 2 bases and J gave up 6 bases; unmatched junction bases: 15. This CDR3 has 18 residues. Per the germline V gene, CDR1 is MNHEY and CDR2 is SMNVEV (reference sequence). The CDR3 bases are TGTGCCAGCAGTTTAAAAAGCGGGACAGGGTGGAGTGGGGATACGCAGTATTTT. Protein product: CASSLKSGTGWSGDTQYF.

This chain uses TRBV5-4 with TRBJ1-1; maybe TRBD1 (5 bases). With 3 bases removed from V and 3 bases from J, the gap between germline ends came to 21 bases. Germline lookup yields CDR1 SGHNT and CDR2 YYREEE (reference sequence). This CDR3 is built from 17 residues. CDR3 in amino acids: CASSSTGERREYTEAFF. The CDR3 DNA sequence: TGTGCCAGCAGCTCAACGGGGGAAAGGAGGGAATACACTGAAGCTTTCTTT.

The chain is built from TRBV11-2 and TRBJ1-2; D not certain. Trimming left V 5 bases short and J 12 bases short, with 16 bases between. Germline V gene lookup returns CDR1 SGHAT and CDR2 FQNNGV. The CDR3 contains 12 residues. CDR3 amino acids: CASSLKTMVDTF. The CDR3 region has the DNA TGTGCCAGCAGCCTGAAAACTATGGTGGACACCTTC.

This clone came up once. The chain joins TRBV9 to TRBJ2-3; D call uncertain. The CDR3 covers 18 residues. V lost 0 bases to trimming and J lost 0 bases, with 17 bases between them. The germline V gene has CDR1 SGDLS and CDR2 YYNGEE. The DNA of the CDR3 is TGTGCCAGCAGCGTAGCCAGGCTTCGAGCAGATAGCACAGATACGCAGTATTTT. This sequence encodes CASSVARLRADSTDTQYF. Full variable domain (missing parts from reference TRBV9 and TRBJ2-3): DSGVTQTPKHLITATGQRVTLRCSPRSGDLSVYWYQQSLDQGLQFLIQYYNGEERAKGNILERFSAQQFPDLHSELNLSSLELGDSALYFCASSVARLRADSTDTQYFGPGTRLTVL.

This rearrangement joins TRBV9 to TRBJ1-2; D unresolved. Germline loops: CDR1 SGDLS, CDR2 YYNGEE. This CDR3 is built from 14 residues. The ends were cut back, 4 bases at V and 5 bases at J, with 15 bases in the middle. For the CDR3, the DNA is TGTGCCAGCAGCCCCCGCGTGGAGGGTTATGGCTACACCTTC. It encodes CASSPRVEGYGYTF.

The V call is TRBV10-3, the J call TRBJ2-5; 8 nucleotides match TRBD2. The germline CDR1 and CDR2 sequences are ENHRY and SYGVKD. Trimming at V came to 7 bases and at J to 5 bases, leaving 12 bases not matched to a gene. This CDR3 contains 15 residues. The CDR3 loop is CAIKARLACGETQYF. Written as DNA, the CDR3 is TGTGCCATCAAGGCCCGACTAGCGTGTGGGGAGACCCAGTACTTC.

The genes are TRBV27 and TRBJ2-1; unclear D gene. Per the germline V gene, CDR1 is MNHEY and CDR2 is SMNVEV (reference sequence). The CDR3 covers 15 residues. Trimming took off 6 bases at V and 0 bases at J, with 12 bases between the two ends. CDR3 nucleotide sequence: TGTGCCAGCAGCTATGGATCTAGCTCCTACAATGAGCAGTTCTTC. Its protein product is CASSYGSSSYNEQFF.

The chain employs TRBV28 and TRBJ1-1; D possibly corresponds to TRBD1 (5 bases). Trimming stripped 5 bases from V and 7 bases from J, with 11 bases between. The CDR3 runs to 12 residues. Germline V gene lookup returns CDR1 MDHEN and CDR2 SYDVKM. CDR3 sequence reads: CASSRRGGEAFF. CDR3 bases: TGTGCCAGCAGTCGACGGGGGGGTGAAGCTTTCTTT.

This rearrangement joins TRBV28 to TRBJ1-1; 9 nucleotides align to TRBD1. CDR1 is MDHEN and CDR2 is SYDVKM in the germline V gene. The CDR3 runs to 13 residues. J lost 11 bases, V lost 5 bases, and 9 bases had no gene match. CDR3 DNA sequence: TGTGCCAGCAGTATCTCGGACAGGGGTGACGCTTTCTTT. Its protein product is CASSISDRGDAFF.

This rearrangement joins TRBV4-1 to TRBJ1-4, with TRBD1 matching 8 bases. V lost 3 bases to trimming and J lost 0 bases; unmatched junction nucleotides: 9. Germline lookup yields CDR1 MGHRA and CDR2 YSYEKL. CDR3 length: 18 residues. The CDR3 nucleotides are TGCGCCAGCAGCCAGCCCATGGGACAGGCCTCAACTAATGAAAAACTGTTTTTT. This sequence encodes CASSQPMGQASTNEKLFF.

In this sample, this clone turned up a few times. This rearrangement joins TRBV12-5 to TRBJ2-1; D might be TRBD2 (5 bases). CDR3 size: 14 residues. With 5 bases removed from V and 5 bases from J, the gap between germline ends came to 13 bases. Germline values: CDR1 LGHNT, CDR2 FRNRAP. CDR3 coding DNA: TGTGCTAGTGGTCCCGAGGACGGGGACAATGAGCAGTTCTTC. The encoded protein is CASGPEDGDNEQFF.

A single count supports this clone. The rearrangement uses TRBV6-4 and TRBJ1-1; 7 bases align to TRBD1. The CDR3 covers 15 residues. From germline, CDR1 is MRHNA and CDR2 SNTAGT. After removal of 2 bases from V and 2 bases from J, the junction contained 5 bases not matched to a gene. The CDR3, as DNA: TGTGCCAGCAGTGACGAGGGGGCTTCTAACACTGAAGCTTTCTTT. It translates to CASSDEGASNTEAFF.

There are a few counts of this clone. The V and J genes are TRBV4-1 and TRBJ1-1; the D is unclear. V was cut by 0 bases and J by 7 bases, with 9 bases left in between. The CDR3 has 13 amino acids. Germline V lookup: CDR1 MGHRA, CDR2 YSYEKL. The CDR3 region is CASSQDFGDEAFF. The CDR3 DNA sequence: TGCGCCAGCAGCCAAGACTTCGGGGATGAAGCTTTCTTT.

This chain connects TRBV6-1 to TRBJ1-1, with TRBD1 matching over 7 bases. Germline V CDR1 and CDR2: MNHNS, SASEGT. The junction had 11 bases not matched to a gene; V was cut back by 6 bases and J by 4 bases. The CDR3 is made up of 15 amino acids. The CDR3 coding sequence is TGTGCCAGCAGACCCCCGGGACAGTTGGGCACTGAAGCTTTCTTT. Translated, it gives CASRPPGQLGTEAFF.

The V call is TRBV19, the J call TRBJ2-7, with 9 bases lining up with TRBD1. This CDR3 has 13 amino acids. Germline trimming cut 10 bases from V and 6 bases from J; bases unmatched to any gene: 10. The germline gives CDR1 LNHDA, CDR2 SQIVND (reference sequence). The CDR3 region is CATYPGQGREQYF. DNA of the CDR3: TGTGCCACTTATCCGGGACAGGGTCGCGAGCAGTACTTC. The whole variable domain, remainder taken from reference TRBV19 and TRBJ2-7, is DGGITQSPKYLFRKEGQNVTLSCEQNLNHDAMYWYRQDPGQGLRLIYYSQIVNDFQKGDIAEGYSVSREKKESFPLTVTSAQKNPTAFYLCATYPGQGREQYFGPGTRLTVT.

DNA of the CDR3: TGTGCCAGCAGCCCCTCCGACAGGGGGCATGGCTACACCTTC. Residues: CASSPSDRGHGYTF. The rearrangement uses TRBV14 and TRBJ1-2; 10 bases line up with TRBD1. The V segment lost 4 bases and the J segment 6 bases; nucleotides outside the gene matches: 5. The CDR3 spans 14 residues. CDR1 SGHDN and CDR2 FVKESK come from the germline V gene. The whole variable domain, filled in from reference TRBV14 and TRBJ1-2, reads EAGVTQFPSHSVIEKGQTVTLRCDPISGHDNLYWYRRVMGKEIKFLLHFVKESKQDESGMPNNRFLAERTGGTYSTLKVQPAELEDSGVYFCASSPSDRGHGYTFGSGTRLTVV.

Here the CDR3 DNA reads TGTGCCAGCAGCCCCTGGAGGACGGGCTTTTTTACCGACTATGGCTACACCTTC. Protein sequence: CASSPWRTGFFTDYGYTF. V usage is TRBV7-9 and J usage is TRBJ1-2; D is unclear. Trimming shortened V by 5 bases and J by 3 bases, and 25 bases separated the two germline ends. The CDR3 has 18 residues. Germline CDR1 is SEHNR and CDR2 is FQNEAQ (reference sequence).

The chain is built from TRBV28 and TRBJ1-4; 7 positions agree with TRBD1. V shed 6 bases, J shed 3 bases, and the junction held 19 bases outside the gene matches. This CDR3 is built from 19 residues. The V gene's germline CDR1 is MDHEN and CDR2 SYDVKM. The CDR3 DNA reads as TGTGCCAGCAGCGCCCGACAGGGCAGAGTTGATTCAGCTAATGAAAAACTGTTTTTT. This translates into CASSARQGRVDSANEKLFF.

This chain connects TRBV27 to TRBJ1-1; D may be TRBD1 (6 bases). Trimming took off 2 bases at V and 6 bases at J, with 25 bases between the two ends. This CDR3 contains 18 residues. Germline assignment: CDR1 MNHEY and CDR2 SMNVEV (reference sequence). The CDR3 nucleotides are TGTGCCAGCAGTTTAGAGGCAGGACAGAGAGACGTCGCGCCTGAAGCTTTCTTT. Protein: CASSLEAGQRDVAPEAFF.